What follows are 30 T cell receptor beta chains derived from one specimen sequenced in a study of shared clonotypes between healthy human individuals. The naive CD8 fraction comprised CD45RO-negative cells positively selected for CCR7 and excluded terminally differentiated effector memory CD45RA+ cells. Libraries were prepared by immunoSEQ multiplex PCR; TCRdb keeps only in-frame clonotypes and omits some of them. The sample holds 650,000 to 800,000 clones, 92% seen once. Material: naive CD8+ T cells sorted from blood. These TCRs come from a young man in good health.

This chain links TRBV28 with TRBJ1-2; 7 bases fit TRBD1. This CDR3 spans 16 amino acids. V was pared by 5 bases and J by 1 base, with 10 bases of the junction left unmatched. Germline values: CDR1 MDHEN, CDR2 SYDVKM. The DNA for the CDR3 is TGTGCCAGCAGTCCCGGGACAGAGCTCTTTAACTATGGCTACACCTTC. Amino acids: CASSPGTELFNYGYTF.

This clone was detected once. The CDR3 region is CATSLGRYNEQFF. The CDR3 nucleotides read TGTGCCACTAGCCTCGGTCGCTACAATGAGCAGTTCTTC. The gene calls are TRBV15 and TRBJ2-1; no clear D gene. The germline V and J ends were trimmed by 9 bases and 3 bases, with 12 bases remaining between them. The CDR3 runs 13 residues. Germline V gene sequence: CDR1 LNHNV, CDR2 YYDKDF (reference sequence).

The chain uses TRBV7-9 and TRBJ2-2; D unclear. The CDR3 has 13 residues. Germline CDR1 reads SEHNR; CDR2 reads FQNEAQ (reference sequence). V was trimmed by 4 bases and J by 4 bases, leaving 7 bases between them. In nucleotides, the CDR3 is TGTGCCAGCAGCTCCCACGGCACCGGGGAGCTGTTTTTT. It codes for CASSSHGTGELFF.

This chain uses TRBV4-1 with TRBJ2-7; TRBD2 matches at 9 bases. There are 14 residues in the CDR3. CDR1 is MGHRA and CDR2 is YSYEKL in the germline V gene. Trimming cost V 1 base and J 7 bases; bases outside gene matches: 5. The CDR3 DNA sequence: TGCGCCAGCAGCCAAGTAACCAGCGGGAGGGAGCAGTACTTC. The encoded protein is CASSQVTSGREQYF.

The rearrangement uses TRBV6-4 and TRBJ2-2; 7 bases match TRBD2. The CDR3 totals 18 residues. The J segment lost 6 bases and the V segment lost 5 bases, leaving 18 bases of the junction unmatched. The V gene's germline CDR1 is MRHNA and CDR2 SNTAGT. This CDR3 is CASSLFGTTGLEAGELFF. CDR3 DNA sequence: TGTGCCAGCAGTCTTTTCGGGACCACTGGACTAGAGGCCGGGGAGCTGTTTTTT.

The rearrangement uses TRBV6-5 and TRBJ2-7, with D perhaps given as TRBD1 or TRBD2 (5 bases each). V lost 9 bases, J lost 2 bases, and 11 bases lay in between. The CDR3 is 12 residues long. Per the germline V gene, CDR1 is MNHEY and CDR2 is SVGAGI. This CDR3 is CASRDGTYEQYF. DNA of the CDR3: TGTGCCAGTCGGGACGGTACCTACGAGCAGTACTTC.

This chain joins TRBV30 and TRBJ1-5; D remains unclear. Germline V CDR1 and CDR2: GTSNPN, SVGIG (reference sequence). V was cut by 5 bases and J by 0 bases, with 8 bases left in between. This CDR3 region has 13 residues. This CDR3 reads CAWGRDSNQPQHF. In DNA form, the CDR3 reads TGTGCCTGGGGGAGAGATAGCAATCAGCCCCAGCATTTT.

The J gene is TRBJ1-5, the V gene TRBV21-1. TRBV21-1 is labeled a pseudogene. CDR3 length: 13 amino acids. The CDR3 DNA sequence: TGTGCCAGCCCCTCGGGGCGCAATCAGCCCCAGCATTTT. Residues: CASPSGRNQPQHF.

The chain links TRBV7-2 to TRBJ2-7, with 7 bases that match TRBD2. Germline lookup yields CDR1 SGHTA and CDR2 FQGNSA. Germline trimming cut 1 base from V and 4 bases from J; bases unmatched to any gene: 4. This CDR3 is built from 14 residues. The CDR3: CASSLVGTTYEQYF. CDR3 DNA: TGTGCCAGCAGCTTAGTAGGGACTACTTACGAGCAGTACTTC.

CDR3 DNA sequence: TGTGCCAGCAGCCCATTCCGGGACAGGGGAGTACGCAATCAGCCCCAGCATTTT. Translation: CASSPFRDRGVRNQPQHF. This chain uses TRBV7-8 with TRBJ1-5; 10 bases fit TRBD1. Germline CDR1 is SGHVS and CDR2 is FQNEAQ. J gave up 2 bases and V 5 bases, and 12 bases lay outside the gene matches. This CDR3 spans 18 amino acids. The full variable domain, in which reference TRBV7-8 and TRBJ1-5 provide the parts outside the CDR3, is GAGVSQSPRYKVAKRGQDVALRCDPISGHVSLFWYQQALGQGPEFLTYFQNEAQLDKSGLPSDRFFAERPEGSVSTLKIQRTQQEDSAVYLCASSPFRDRGVRNQPQHFGDGTRLSIL.

V is TRBV12-5 and J is TRBJ1-2; 7 nucleotides agree with TRBD1. CDR3 length: 15 residues. After removal of 1 base from V and 6 bases from J, the junction contained 8 bases not matched to a gene. CDR1 LGHNT and CDR2 FRNRAP come from the germline V gene. CDR3 amino acids: CASGLDRGSIDGYTF. The CDR3 nucleotides are TGTGCTAGTGGTTTGGACAGGGGTTCGATCGATGGCTACACCTTC.

The chain carries TRBV19 and TRBJ1-2; 7 nucleotides agree with TRBD1. The J segment lost 4 bases and the V segment lost 6 bases, leaving 8 bases of the junction unmatched. The CDR3 is 14 residues long. Germline lookup yields CDR1 LNHDA and CDR2 SQIVND (reference sequence). CDR3 sequence reads: CASRETGQLYGYTF. CDR3 coding DNA: TGTGCCAGTAGAGAAACGGGACAGCTCTATGGCTACACCTTC.

The chain couples TRBV2 to TRBJ1-2, with D tentatively TRBD1 (6 bases). The CDR3 contains 11 residues. V lost 9 bases, J lost 8 bases, and 13 bases lay in between. Germline lookup yields CDR1 SNHLY and CDR2 FYNNEI. The CDR3 DNA follows: TGTGCCAGTATGACAGGTTGGGGCTACACCTTC. Translation: CASMTGWGYTF.

This chain connects TRBV18 to TRBJ2-7; 7 bases line up with TRBD1. Trimming cost V 8 bases and J 3 bases; bases outside gene matches: 4. The germline V gene has CDR1 KGHSH and CDR2 LQKENI. The length of the CDR3 is 12 residues. CDR3 nucleotides: TGTGCCAGCGGACAGGCCAACTACGAGCAGTACTTC. Protein sequence: CASGQANYEQYF.

This clone was observed a handful of times. The sample holds other DNA sequences that translate to the same CDR3. The V gene is TRBV2, the J gene TRBJ2-7, with D maybe TRBD2 (6 bases). Germline V CDR1 and CDR2: SNHLY, FYNNEI. The CDR3 is made up of 12 amino acids. The V gene lost 8 bases and the J gene lost 3 bases, with 11 bases spanning the gap. The CDR3 DNA follows: TGTGCCAGCCGGGGGACCTACTACGAGCAGTACTTC. It yields the protein CASRGTYYEQYF.

The gene calls are TRBV9 and TRBJ2-1, with a tentative D call TRBD1 (5 bases). The ends were cut back, 0 bases at V and 2 bases at J, with 21 bases in the middle. From germline, CDR1 is SGDLS and CDR2 YYNGEE. CDR3 size: 19 residues. The CDR3 sequence: CASSVEGWGDRGPYNEQFF. The CDR3 DNA sequence: TGTGCCAGCAGCGTAGAGGGGTGGGGCGACCGTGGGCCCTACAATGAGCAGTTCTTC.

V is TRBV7-6 and J is TRBJ2-7; D assignment may be TRBD1 or TRBD2 (6 bases each). With 3 bases removed from V and 4 bases from J, the gap between germline ends came to 16 bases. The germline V gene encodes CDR1 SGHVS and CDR2 FNYEAQ. The CDR3 runs to 15 residues. The CDR3 protein is CASSLGWGAGYEQYF. The CDR3 DNA reads TGTGCCAGCAGCTTGGGATGGGGGGCAGGTTACGAGCAGTACTTC.

The V and J genes are TRBV11-2 and TRBJ2-1; TRBD2 matches at 9 bases. This CDR3 has 17 residues. Germline lookup yields CDR1 SGHAT and CDR2 FQNNGV. The J segment lost 5 bases and the V segment lost 5 bases, leaving 13 bases of the junction unmatched. CDR3 bases: TGTGCCAGCAGCCCGGGGAGGCTAGCGGGAAGGAACAATGAGCAGTTCTTC. It translates to CASSPGRLAGRNNEQFF.

J is TRBJ1-1 and V is TRBV28; perhaps TRBD1 as D (6 bases). Per germline, CDR1 MDHEN and CDR2 SYDVKM. The CDR3 is 15 amino acids. The V gene lost 2 bases and the J gene lost 2 bases, with 12 bases spanning the gap. The chain's CDR3 is CASSLTAGANTEAFF. The CDR3 nucleotides read TGTGCCAGCAGTTTAACCGCGGGGGCAAACACTGAAGCTTTCTTT.

This clone has more than one count but fewer than ten. This chain connects TRBV14 to TRBJ2-1; 9 bases are shared with TRBD1. From germline, CDR1 is SGHDN and CDR2 FVKESK. The V segment lost 4 bases and the J segment 7 bases; nucleotides outside the gene matches: 8. The CDR3 is 15 amino acids. For the CDR3, the DNA is TGTGCCAGCAGCCGCGGACAGGGGTTGAAGAATGAGCAGTTCTTC. This gives the protein CASSRGQGLKNEQFF.

This chain links TRBV23-1 with TRBJ1-1; D gene uncertain. TRBV23-1 is identified as an open reading frame with a role that is uncertain. This CDR3 contains 16 residues. V shed 5 bases and J shed 2 bases, with 18 bases lying between them. CDR3 coding DNA: TGCGCCAGCAGTAGGTTCTCGGCCCGGACTAACACTGAAGCTTTCTTT. This gives the protein CASSRFSARTNTEAFF.

Of note for this clone: The sample has other DNA sequences that encode this CDR3 too. This chain connects TRBV28 to TRBJ2-5; 13 bases are shared with TRBD2. Germline CDR1 reads MDHEN; CDR2 reads SYDVKM. The V gene end was trimmed by 6 bases and the J gene end by 5 bases; junction bases not matched to a gene: 6. The CDR3 runs 15 residues. CDR3: CASSPGLAGVETQYF. The DNA for the CDR3 is TGTGCCAGCAGCCCTGGACTAGCGGGAGTGGAGACCCAGTACTTC.

This chain links TRBV27 with TRBJ2-1; the D gene is possibly TRBD2 (5 bases). This CDR3 region has 12 residues. V lost 7 bases and J 7 bases, leaving 11 bases between the germline ends. CDR1 is MNHEY and CDR2 is SMNVEV in the germline V gene (reference sequence). The CDR3 DNA sequence: TGTGCCAGCATGCGAGGGATGAATGAGCAGTTCTTC. Encoded protein: CASMRGMNEQFF.

The chain has TRBV9 and TRBJ1-2; D is possibly TRBD1 (5 bases). V lost 3 bases to trimming and J lost 0 bases, with 9 bases between them. The CDR3 extends over 14 amino acids. Germline V lookup: CDR1 SGDLS, CDR2 YYNGEE. The CDR3 loop is CASSATGANYGYTF. As DNA, the CDR3 is TGTGCCAGCAGCGCGACGGGGGCTAACTATGGCTACACCTTC. Based on the CDR3 plus reference TRBV9 and TRBJ1-2, the full variable domain is DSGVTQTPKHLITATGQRVTLRCSPRSGDLSVYWYQQSLDQGLQFLIQYYNGEERAKGNILERFSAQQFPDLHSELNLSSLELGDSALYFCASSATGANYGYTFGSGTRLTVV.

The CDR3 spells CATTVDTGSNQPQHF. CDR3 sequence (DNA): TGTGCCACCACAGTTGATACAGGGAGCAATCAGCCCCAGCATTTT. The V gene is TRBV10-3, the J gene TRBJ1-5, with a tentative D call TRBD1 (6 bases). CDR1 and CDR2 (germline): ENHRY, SYGVKD. V dropped 10 bases and J dropped 1 base, with 17 bases sitting between them. The CDR3 is 15 amino acids.

V usage is TRBV10-1 and J usage is TRBJ2-3, with 11 bases aligning to TRBD2. From germline, CDR1 is WNHNN and CDR2 SYGVQD (reference sequence). V gave up 6 bases and J gave up 0 bases; unmatched junction bases: 5. The length of the CDR3 is 16 residues. The CDR3 DNA reads TGCGCCAGCAGCTCGACTAGCGGGACTAGCACAGATACGCAGTATTTT. This sequence encodes CASSSTSGTSTDTQYF.

The chain uses TRBV19 and TRBJ1-5; weak D call: TRBD1 (5 bases). Between the trimmed V and J ends, which lost 1 base and 0 bases, there was a span of 13 bases. CDR3 length: 17 residues. Germline V lookup: CDR1 LNHDA, CDR2 SQIVND (reference sequence). The CDR3 region has the DNA TGTGCCAGTAGTATAGTCTCTGGACACGATAGCAATCAGCCCCAGCATTTT. It codes for CASSIVSGHDSNQPQHF. Full variable domain (remainder filled in from reference TRBV19 and TRBJ1-5): DGGITQSPKYLFRKEGQNVTLSCEQNLNHDAMYWYRQDPGQGLRLIYYSQIVNDFQKGDIAEGYSVSREKKESFPLTVTSAQKNPTAFYLCASSIVSGHDSNQPQHFGDGTRLSIL.

V usage is TRBV7-3 and J usage is TRBJ2-3, with a weak D call TRBD1 (5 bases). The CDR3 is made up of 15 amino acids. V lost 2 bases to trimming and J lost 2 bases, with 11 bases between them. Germline V gene data show CDR1 as SGHTA and CDR2 as FQGTGA. The CDR3 loop is CASSLGQSYTDTQYF. The CDR3 DNA is TGTGCCAGCAGCTTAGGACAAAGCTACACAGATACGCAGTATTTT.

For the CDR3, the DNA is TGTGCCAGCAAGGTGGCGGGAGCGGTCTACGAGCAGTACTTC. It is translated as CASKVAGAVYEQYF. The genes are TRBV6-5 and TRBJ2-7; 7 bases agree with TRBD2. V was clipped by 7 bases and J by 3 bases; unmatched bases: 9. Germline CDR1 and CDR2: MNHEY and SVGAGI. The CDR3 length is 14 residues.

V and J are TRBV7-9 and TRBJ2-1, with no clear D. Looked up from germline, CDR1 is SEHNR and CDR2 is FQNEAQ (reference sequence). V was clipped by 2 bases and J by 3 bases, with 8 bases between them. The CDR3 is made up of 14 amino acids. This chain's CDR3 is CASSLLEGYNEQFF. CDR3 in DNA: TGTGCCAGCAGCTTACTCGAAGGCTACAATGAGCAGTTCTTC.